This T cell receptor beta chain was recorded in a study of shared clonotypes between healthy human individuals. Study-level points and caveats: The expectation was that sequencing depth would affect clonotype sharing among donors.

Repertoires were generated with immunoSEQ multiplex PCR, while TCRdb's copy carries only in-frame clones and drops some. This table has about 480,000 clones, 79% appearing once. Trimming removed 7 bases from V and 0 bases from J; junction bases left unmatched: 6. This CDR3 comprises 15 residues. The germline gives CDR1 MNHNS, CDR2 SASEGT. In the case of this clone: Its antigen is undetermined.

This chain links TRBV6-1 with TRBJ1-5, with 7 bases aligning to TRBD1. Sample: PBMCs. This receptor was identified in a woman aged 35 to 49 in good health. Some clones in this sample may be carry-over from other donors' samples. The CDR3 DNA is TGTGCCAGCAACCGGGACAGCCTTAGCAATCAGCCCCAGCATTTT. It is translated as CASNRDSLSNQPQHF.